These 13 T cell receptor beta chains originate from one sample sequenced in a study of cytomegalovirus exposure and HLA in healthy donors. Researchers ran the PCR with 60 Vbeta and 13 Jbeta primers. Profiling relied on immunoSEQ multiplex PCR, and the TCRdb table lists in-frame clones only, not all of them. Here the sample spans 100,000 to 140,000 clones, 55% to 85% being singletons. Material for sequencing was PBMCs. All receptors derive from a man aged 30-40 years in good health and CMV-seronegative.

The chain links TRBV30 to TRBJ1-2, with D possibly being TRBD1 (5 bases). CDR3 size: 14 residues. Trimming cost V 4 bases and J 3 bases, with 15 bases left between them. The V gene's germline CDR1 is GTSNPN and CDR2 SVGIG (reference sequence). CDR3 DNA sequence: TGTGCCTGGAACCCGGGAGGGGCGGACTATGGCTACACCTTC. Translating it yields CAWNPGGADYGYTF.

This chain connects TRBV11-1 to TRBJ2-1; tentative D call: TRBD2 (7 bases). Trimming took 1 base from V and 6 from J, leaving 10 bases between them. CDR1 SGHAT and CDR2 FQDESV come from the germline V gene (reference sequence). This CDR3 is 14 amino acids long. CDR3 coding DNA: TGTGCCAGCAGCTTAGAGGGGGGGGTCAATGAGCAGTTCTTC. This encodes CASSLEGGVNEQFF.

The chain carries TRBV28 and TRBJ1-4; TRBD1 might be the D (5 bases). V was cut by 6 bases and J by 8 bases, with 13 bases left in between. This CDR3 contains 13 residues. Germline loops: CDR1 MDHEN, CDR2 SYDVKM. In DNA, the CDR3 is TGTGCCAGCAGGCGGGACGGTTTGGAAAAACTGTTTTTT. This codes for CASRRDGLEKLFF.

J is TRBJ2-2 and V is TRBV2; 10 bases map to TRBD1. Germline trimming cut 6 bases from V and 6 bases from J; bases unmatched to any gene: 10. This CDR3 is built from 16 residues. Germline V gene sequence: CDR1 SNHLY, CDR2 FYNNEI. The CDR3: CASSDGQGEVSGELFF. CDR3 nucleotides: TGTGCCAGCAGCGATGGACAGGGGGAAGTGTCCGGGGAGCTGTTTTTT.

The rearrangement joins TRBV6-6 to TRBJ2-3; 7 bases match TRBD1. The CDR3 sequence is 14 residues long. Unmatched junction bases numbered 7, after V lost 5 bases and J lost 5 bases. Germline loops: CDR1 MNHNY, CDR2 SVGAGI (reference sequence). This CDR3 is CASSMDRSRDTQYF. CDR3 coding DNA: TGTGCCAGCAGTATGGACAGGTCGCGAGATACGCAGTATTTT.

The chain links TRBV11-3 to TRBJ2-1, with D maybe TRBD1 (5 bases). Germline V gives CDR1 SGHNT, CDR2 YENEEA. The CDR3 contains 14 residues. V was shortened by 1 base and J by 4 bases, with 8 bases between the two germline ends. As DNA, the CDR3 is TGTGCCAGCAGCTTAGGACAGCAATACAATGAGCAGTTCTTC. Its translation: CASSLGQQYNEQFF.

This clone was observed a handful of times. This CDR3 reads CAWSLSTRLQPQHF. The CDR3 coding sequence is TGTGCCTGGAGTTTAAGCACCAGGCTACAGCCCCAGCATTTT. The V and J genes are TRBV30 and TRBJ1-5; D call uncertain. Germline assignment: CDR1 GTSNPN and CDR2 SVGIG (reference sequence). The CDR3 totals 14 residues. The V and J ends lost 2 bases and 7 bases respectively, with 15 bases between them.

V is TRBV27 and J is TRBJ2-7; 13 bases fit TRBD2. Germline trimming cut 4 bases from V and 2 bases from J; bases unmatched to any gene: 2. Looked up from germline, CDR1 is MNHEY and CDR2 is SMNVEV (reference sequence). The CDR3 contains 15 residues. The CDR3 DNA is TGTGCCAGCAGTTACGGGACTAGCGGGGCCTACGAGCAGTACTTC. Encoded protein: CASSYGTSGAYEQYF.

The CDR3 DNA reads as TGTGCCAGCAGCCCCGGACAGGGGGCCCCTGAAGCTTTCTTT. This codes for CASSPGQGAPEAFF. The rearrangement links TRBV7-3 to TRBJ1-1; 11 bases are a match to TRBD1. The J segment lost 6 bases and the V segment lost 5 bases, leaving 5 bases of the junction unmatched. The CDR3 is 14 amino acids. The germline V gene has CDR1 SGHTA and CDR2 FQGTGA.

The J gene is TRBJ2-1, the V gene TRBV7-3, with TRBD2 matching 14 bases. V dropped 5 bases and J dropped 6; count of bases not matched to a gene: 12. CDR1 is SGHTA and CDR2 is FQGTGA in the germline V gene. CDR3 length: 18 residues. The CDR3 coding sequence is TGTGCCAGCAGCCACCTCCCGGAGACTAGCGGGGGGGCCAATGAGCAGTTCTTC. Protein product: CASSHLPETSGGANEQFF.

CDR3 DNA: TGTGCCAGTAGTCCGTCGGGGGGCTCCTACAATGAGCAGTTCTTC. Translated: CASSPSGGSYNEQFF. The V call is TRBV19, the J call TRBJ2-1, with 7 bases matching TRBD2. The CDR3 has 15 amino acids. From germline, CDR1 is LNHDA and CDR2 SQIVND (reference sequence). V shed 5 bases, J shed 0 bases, and the junction held 4 bases outside the gene matches.

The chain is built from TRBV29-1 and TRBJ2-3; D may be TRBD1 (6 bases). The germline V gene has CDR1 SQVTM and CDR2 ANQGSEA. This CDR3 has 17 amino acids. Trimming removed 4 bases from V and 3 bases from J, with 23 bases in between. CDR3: CSVGGLGREGRTDTQYF. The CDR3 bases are TGCAGCGTTGGGGGGCTCGGCCGCGAAGGGAGAACAGATACGCAGTATTTT.

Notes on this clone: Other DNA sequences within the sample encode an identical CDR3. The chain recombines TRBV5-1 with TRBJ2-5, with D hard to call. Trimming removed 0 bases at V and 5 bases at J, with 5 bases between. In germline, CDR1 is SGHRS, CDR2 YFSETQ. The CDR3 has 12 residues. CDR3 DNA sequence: TGCGCCAGCAGCTTGGCCCAGGAGACCCAGTACTTC. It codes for CASSLAQETQYF.